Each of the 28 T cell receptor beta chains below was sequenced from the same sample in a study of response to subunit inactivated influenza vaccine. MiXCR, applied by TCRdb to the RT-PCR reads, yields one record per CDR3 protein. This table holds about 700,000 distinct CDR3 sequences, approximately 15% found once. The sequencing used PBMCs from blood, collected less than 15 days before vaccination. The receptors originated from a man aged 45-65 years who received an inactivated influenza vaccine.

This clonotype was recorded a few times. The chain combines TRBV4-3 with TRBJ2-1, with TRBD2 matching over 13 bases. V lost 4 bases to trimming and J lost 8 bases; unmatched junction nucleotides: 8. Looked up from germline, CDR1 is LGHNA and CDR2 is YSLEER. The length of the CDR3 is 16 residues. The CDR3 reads CASSRSTSGGAHEQFF. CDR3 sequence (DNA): TGCGCCAGCAGCCGCAGTACTAGCGGGGGGGCTCATGAGCAGTTCTTC.

The CDR3 coding sequence is TGTGCCAGCAGTTGGACTAGCGGGAGAACGTTCTTC. Its protein is CASSWTSGRTFF. This rearrangement joins TRBV12-3 or TRBV12-4 to TRBJ2-1; 13 nucleotides match TRBD2. The CDR3 covers 12 residues. The J segment lost 15 bases and the V segment lost 4 bases, leaving 3 bases of the junction unmatched.

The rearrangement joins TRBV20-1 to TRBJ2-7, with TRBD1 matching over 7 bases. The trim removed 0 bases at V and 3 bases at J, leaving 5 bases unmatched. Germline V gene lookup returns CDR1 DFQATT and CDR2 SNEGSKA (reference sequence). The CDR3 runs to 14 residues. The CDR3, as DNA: TGCAGTGCTAGAGATATTGACAGGGACTACGAGCAGTACTTC. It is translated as CSARDIDRDYEQYF.

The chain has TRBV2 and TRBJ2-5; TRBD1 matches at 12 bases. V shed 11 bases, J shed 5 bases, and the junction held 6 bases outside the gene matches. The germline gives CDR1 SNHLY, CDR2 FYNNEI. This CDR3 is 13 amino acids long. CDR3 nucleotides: TGTGCCGGGGGACAGGGGGCTCGGGAGACCCAGTACTTC. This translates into CAGGQGARETQYF.

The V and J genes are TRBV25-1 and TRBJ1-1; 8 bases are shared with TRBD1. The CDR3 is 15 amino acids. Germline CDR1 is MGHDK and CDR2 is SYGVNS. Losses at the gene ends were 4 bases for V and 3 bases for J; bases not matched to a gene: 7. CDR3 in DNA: TGTGCCAGCAGTGGATGGGACAGGACATACACTGAAGCTTTCTTT. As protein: CASSGWDRTYTEAFF. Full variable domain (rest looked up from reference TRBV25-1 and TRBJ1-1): EADIYQTPRYLVIGTGKKITLECSQTMGHDKMYWYQQDPGMELHLIHYSYGVNSTEKGDLSSESTVSRIRTEHFPLTLESARPSHTSQYLCASSGWDRTYTEAFFGQGTRLTVV.

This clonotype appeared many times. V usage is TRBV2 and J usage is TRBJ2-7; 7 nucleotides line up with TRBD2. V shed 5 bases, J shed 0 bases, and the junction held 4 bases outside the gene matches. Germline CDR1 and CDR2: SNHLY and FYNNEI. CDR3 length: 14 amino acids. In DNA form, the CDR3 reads TGTGCCAGCAGTCGGCTAGCGGACTCCTACGAGCAGTACTTC. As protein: CASSRLADSYEQYF.

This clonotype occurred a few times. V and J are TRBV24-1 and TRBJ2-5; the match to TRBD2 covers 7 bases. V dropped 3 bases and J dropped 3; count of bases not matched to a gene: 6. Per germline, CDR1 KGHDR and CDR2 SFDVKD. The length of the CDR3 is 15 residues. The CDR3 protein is CATSDPGTNEETQYF. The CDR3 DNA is TGTGCCACCAGTGATCCCGGGACTAATGAAGAGACCCAGTACTTC.

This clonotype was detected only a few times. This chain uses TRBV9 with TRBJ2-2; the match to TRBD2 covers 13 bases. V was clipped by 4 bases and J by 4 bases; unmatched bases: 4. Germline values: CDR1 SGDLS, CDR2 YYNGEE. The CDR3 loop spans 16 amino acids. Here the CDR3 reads CASSRTSGRTTGELFF. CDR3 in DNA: TGTGCCAGCAGCCGGACTAGCGGGAGAACCACCGGGGAGCTGTTTTTT.

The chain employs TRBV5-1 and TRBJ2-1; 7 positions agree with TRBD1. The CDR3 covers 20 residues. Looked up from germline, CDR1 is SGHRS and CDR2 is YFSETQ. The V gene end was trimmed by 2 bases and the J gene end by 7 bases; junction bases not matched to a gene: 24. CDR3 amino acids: CASSLNGLGWVRDSWNEQFF. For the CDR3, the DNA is TGCGCCAGCAGCTTAAACGGCCTTGGTTGGGTTCGGGACAGCTGGAATGAGCAGTTCTTC.

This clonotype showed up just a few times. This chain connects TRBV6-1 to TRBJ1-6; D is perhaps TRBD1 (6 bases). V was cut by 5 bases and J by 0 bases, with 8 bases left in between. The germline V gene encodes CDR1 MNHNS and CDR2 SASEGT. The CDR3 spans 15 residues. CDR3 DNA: TGTGCCAGCAGTCTCAGGGGCTCCTATAATTCACCCCTCCACTTT. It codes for CASSLRGSYNSPLHF.

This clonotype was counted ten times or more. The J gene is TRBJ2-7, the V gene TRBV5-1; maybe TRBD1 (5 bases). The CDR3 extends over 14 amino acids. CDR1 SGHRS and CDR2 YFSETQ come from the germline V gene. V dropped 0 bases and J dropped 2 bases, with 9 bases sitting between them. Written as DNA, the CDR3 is TGCGCCAGCAGCTTGGGTGACAGTACCTACGAGCAGTACTTC. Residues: CASSLGDSTYEQYF.

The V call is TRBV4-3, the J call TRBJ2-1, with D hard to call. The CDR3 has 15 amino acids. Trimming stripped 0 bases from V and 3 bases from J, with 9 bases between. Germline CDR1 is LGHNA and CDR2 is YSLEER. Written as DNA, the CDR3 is TGCGCCAGCAGCCAAGATGGCGCGAACTACAATGAGCAGTTCTTC. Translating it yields CASSQDGANYNEQFF.

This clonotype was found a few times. CDR3 sequence (DNA): TGTGCCAGCAGCTCAGGGAACGCGGGGCTGGACGAGCAGTACTTC. Its translation is CASSSGNAGLDEQYF. This chain joins TRBV7-9 and TRBJ2-7, with TRBD2 as a possible D gene (6 bases). The CDR3 is made up of 15 amino acids. Trimming removed 4 bases from V and 5 bases from J, with 18 bases in between. Germline assignment: CDR1 SEHNR and CDR2 FQNEAQ (reference sequence).

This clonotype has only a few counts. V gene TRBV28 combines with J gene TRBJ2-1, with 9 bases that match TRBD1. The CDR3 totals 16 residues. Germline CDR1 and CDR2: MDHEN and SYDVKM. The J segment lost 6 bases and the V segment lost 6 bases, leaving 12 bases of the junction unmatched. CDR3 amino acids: CASRGGGQGFFNEQFF. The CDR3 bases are TGTGCCAGCAGGGGAGGCGGACAGGGGTTTTTCAATGAGCAGTTCTTC.

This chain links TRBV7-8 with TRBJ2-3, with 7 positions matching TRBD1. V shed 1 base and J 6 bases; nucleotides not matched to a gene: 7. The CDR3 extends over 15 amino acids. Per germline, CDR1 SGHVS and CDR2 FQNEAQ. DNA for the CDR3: TGTGCCAGCAGCTTAGGGGACAGTACTTCGGATACGCAGTATTTT. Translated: CASSLGDSTSDTQYF.

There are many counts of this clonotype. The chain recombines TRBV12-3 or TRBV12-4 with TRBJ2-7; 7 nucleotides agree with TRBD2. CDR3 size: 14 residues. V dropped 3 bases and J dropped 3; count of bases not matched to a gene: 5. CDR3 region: CASSFSSGFYEQYF. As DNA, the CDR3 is TGTGCCAGCAGTTTCTCTAGCGGTTTCTACGAGCAGTACTTC.

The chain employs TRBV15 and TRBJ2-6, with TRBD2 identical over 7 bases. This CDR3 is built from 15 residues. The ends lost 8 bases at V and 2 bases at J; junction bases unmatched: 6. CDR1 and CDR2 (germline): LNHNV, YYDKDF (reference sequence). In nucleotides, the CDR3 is TGTGCCACCGTCATGGGGGGGACTGGGGCCAACGTCCTGACTTTC. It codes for CATVMGGTGANVLTF.

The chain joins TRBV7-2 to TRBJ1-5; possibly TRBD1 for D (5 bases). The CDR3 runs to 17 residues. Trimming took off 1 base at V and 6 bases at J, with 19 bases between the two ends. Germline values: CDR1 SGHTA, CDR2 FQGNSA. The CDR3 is CASSLGLQGVSGQPQHF. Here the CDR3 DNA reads TGTGCCAGCAGCTTAGGCTTGCAGGGTGTCTCCGGTCAGCCCCAGCATTTT.

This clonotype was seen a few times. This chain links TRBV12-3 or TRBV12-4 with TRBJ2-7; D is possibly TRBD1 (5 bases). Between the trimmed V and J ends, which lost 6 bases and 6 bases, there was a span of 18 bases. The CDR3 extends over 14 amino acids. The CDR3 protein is CASRTYGASAEQYF. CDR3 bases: TGTGCCAGCAGAACCTATGGGGCATCCGCCGAGCAGTACTTC.

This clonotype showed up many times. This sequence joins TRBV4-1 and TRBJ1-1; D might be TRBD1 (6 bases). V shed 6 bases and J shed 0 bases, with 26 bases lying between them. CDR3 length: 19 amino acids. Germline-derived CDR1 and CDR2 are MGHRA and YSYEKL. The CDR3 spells CASSKGQNWGGILNTEAFF. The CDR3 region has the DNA TGCGCCAGCAGTAAAGGACAGAATTGGGGTGGGATTCTGAACACTGAAGCTTTCTTT.

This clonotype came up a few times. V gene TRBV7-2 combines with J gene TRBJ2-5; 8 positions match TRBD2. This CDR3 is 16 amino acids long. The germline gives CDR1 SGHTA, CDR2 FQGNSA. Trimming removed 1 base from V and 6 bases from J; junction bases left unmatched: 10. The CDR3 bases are TGTGCCAGCAGCTTAGTCGGGGGGGGAACGGCGCAGACCCAGTACTTC. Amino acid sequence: CASSLVGGGTAQTQYF.

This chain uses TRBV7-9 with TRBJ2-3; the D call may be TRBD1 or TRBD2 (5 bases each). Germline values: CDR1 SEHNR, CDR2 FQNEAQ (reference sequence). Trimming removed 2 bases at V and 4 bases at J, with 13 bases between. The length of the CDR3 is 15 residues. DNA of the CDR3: TGTGCCAGCAGCTTATTAGGTCTGGGGGCAGATACGCAGTATTTT. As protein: CASSLLGLGADTQYF.

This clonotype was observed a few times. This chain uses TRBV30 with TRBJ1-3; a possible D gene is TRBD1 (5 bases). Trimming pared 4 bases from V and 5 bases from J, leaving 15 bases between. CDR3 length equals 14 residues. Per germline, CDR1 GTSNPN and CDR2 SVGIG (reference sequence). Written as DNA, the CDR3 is TGTGCCTGGACCCCAGACAGCACGAGAAACACCATATATTTT. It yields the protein CAWTPDSTRNTIYF.

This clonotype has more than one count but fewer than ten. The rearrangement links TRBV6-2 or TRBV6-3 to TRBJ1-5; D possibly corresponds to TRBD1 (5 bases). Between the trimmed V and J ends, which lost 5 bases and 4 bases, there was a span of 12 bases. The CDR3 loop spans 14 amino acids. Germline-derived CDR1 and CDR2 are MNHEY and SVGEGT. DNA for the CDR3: TGTGCCAGCAGTGTAGGGGTTTTAAATCAGCCCCAGCATTTT. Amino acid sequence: CASSVGVLNQPQHF.

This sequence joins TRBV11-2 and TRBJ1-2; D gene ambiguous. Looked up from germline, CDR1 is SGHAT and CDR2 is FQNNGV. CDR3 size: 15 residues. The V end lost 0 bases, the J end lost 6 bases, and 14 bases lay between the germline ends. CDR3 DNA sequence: TGTGCCAGCAGCTTAGATCTGGTCGGACCTCATGGCTACACCTTC. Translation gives CASSLDLVGPHGYTF.

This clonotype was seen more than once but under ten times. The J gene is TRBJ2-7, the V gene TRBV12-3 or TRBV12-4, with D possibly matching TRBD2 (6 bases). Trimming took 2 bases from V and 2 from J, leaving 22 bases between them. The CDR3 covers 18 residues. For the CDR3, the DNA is TGTGCCAGCAGTTTATATGAGATATGGGGGACGGGGGCCTACGAGCAGTACTTC. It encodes CASSLYEIWGTGAYEQYF.

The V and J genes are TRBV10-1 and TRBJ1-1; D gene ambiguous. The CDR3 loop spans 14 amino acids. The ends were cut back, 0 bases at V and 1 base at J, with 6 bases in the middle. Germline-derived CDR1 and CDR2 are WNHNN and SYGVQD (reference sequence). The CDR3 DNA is TGCGCCAGCAGTGAGTCTTCGGGGAACACTGAAGCTTTCTTT. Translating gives CASSESSGNTEAFF.

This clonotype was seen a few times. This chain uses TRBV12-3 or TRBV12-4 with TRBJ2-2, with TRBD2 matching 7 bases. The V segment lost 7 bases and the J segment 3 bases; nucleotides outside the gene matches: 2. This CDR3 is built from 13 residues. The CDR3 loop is CASTGGYTGELFF. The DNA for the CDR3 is TGTGCCAGCACCGGGGGGTACACCGGGGAGCTGTTTTTT.